This passage covers 29 T cell receptor beta chains from one sample sequenced in a study of beta chain features in type 1 diabetes. Overall study findings and caveats: When Type 1 diabetes patients were examined, their TCRB CDR3s proved moderately but significantly shorter in all four CD4+ subsets.

The antigens of these receptors remain unknown. The authors reverse transcribed all of the isolated RNA, so sequencing captured expressed TCRB transcripts. Generated by immunoSEQ multiplex PCR, the TCRdb table keeps only in-frame clones and is missing some. The table has hundreds of thousands of clones, around 15% seen once; the top ten hold 0.035% to 0.045%. Sample: naive CD4+ T cells from blood. The origin of the receptors is a young man with type 1 diabetes.

This clone was seen only a few times. The V call is TRBV30, the J call TRBJ2-5, with 11 positions matching TRBD1. The CDR3 has 14 residues. J was trimmed by 1 base and V by 3 bases; bases with no gene match: 1. Germline values: CDR1 GTSNPN, CDR2 SVGIG (reference sequence). The CDR3 DNA is TGTGCCTGGAGGGACAGGGGGCCCCAAGAGACCCAGTACTTC. As protein: CAWRDRGPQETQYF.

The table lists this clone with a few counts. The J gene is TRBJ1-2, the V gene TRBV19; 7 bases are shared with TRBD1. Germline trimming cut 5 bases from V and 0 bases from J; bases unmatched to any gene: 6. The CDR3 is 15 amino acids. In germline, CDR1 is LNHDA, CDR2 SQIVND (reference sequence). The CDR3 DNA sequence: TGTGCCAGTAGTCCGGGACAGCCAGCTAACTATGGCTACACCTTC. It specifies CASSPGQPANYGYTF.

This clone was counted between two and nine times. The chain links TRBV29-1 to TRBJ1-1, with TRBD1 matching over 11 bases. The CDR3 covers 14 residues. The germline gives CDR1 SQVTM, CDR2 ANQGSEA. The V segment lost 7 bases and the J segment 9 bases; nucleotides outside the gene matches: 13. This CDR3 reads CSAAKGQGEGKAFF. In nucleotides, the CDR3 is TGCAGCGCTGCCAAGGGACAGGGGGAGGGGAAAGCTTTCTTT.

There are a few counts of this clone. The chain is built from TRBV5-6 and TRBJ1-5; D gene unclear. Germline-derived CDR1 and CDR2 are SGHDT and YYEEEE. This CDR3 region has 14 residues. Deletions cut 4 bases from V and 3 bases from J, with 11 bases between. CDR3 sequence reads: CASSLGRVNQPQHF. The CDR3 DNA reads TGTGCCAGCAGCCTCGGACGGGTCAATCAGCCCCAGCATTTT.

This chain joins TRBV6-1 and TRBJ1-2, with no clear D. V was pared by 1 base and J by 2 bases, with 5 bases between. Per the germline V gene, CDR1 is MNHNS and CDR2 is SASEGT. The CDR3 is made up of 13 amino acids. The CDR3 DNA is TGTGCCAGCAGTGAAGACGGAAACTATGGCTACACCTTC. Protein product: CASSEDGNYGYTF.

This clone was counted only a few times. The gene calls are TRBV18 and TRBJ2-3; 7 bases line up with TRBD1. The V gene end was trimmed by 0 bases and the J gene end by 0 bases; junction bases not matched to a gene: 9. This CDR3 spans 18 amino acids. CDR1 and CDR2 from the germline V gene are KGHSH and LQKENI. In DNA form, the CDR3 reads TGTGCCAGCTCACCACCGGGGTTGGACAGGCGGAGCACAGATACGCAGTATTTT. Protein sequence: CASSPPGLDRRSTDTQYF.

This clone appeared a few times. The chain uses TRBV5-1 and TRBJ1-1; weak D call: TRBD1 (5 bases). Germline V lookup: CDR1 SGHRS, CDR2 YFSETQ. This CDR3 comprises 11 residues. The V and J ends lost 7 bases and 3 bases respectively, with 7 bases between them. Here the CDR3 reads CASRGDTEAFF. In DNA, the CDR3 is TGCGCCAGCCGGGGGGACACTGAAGCTTTCTTT.

The chain uses TRBV9 and TRBJ1-2; D gene ambiguous. CDR1 SGDLS and CDR2 YYNGEE come from the germline V gene. With 0 bases removed from V and 4 bases from J, the gap between germline ends came to 13 bases. CDR3 length: 15 amino acids. CDR3 amino acids: CASSVAADSTYGYTF. The CDR3 DNA sequence: TGTGCCAGCAGCGTAGCGGCAGATTCAACCTATGGCTACACCTTC.

The V and J genes are TRBV7-2 and TRBJ1-5; the match to TRBD1 covers 9 bases. J lost 3 bases, V lost 4 bases, and 4 bases had no gene match. From germline, CDR1 is SGHTA and CDR2 FQGNSA. This CDR3 has 15 residues. The CDR3 sequence: CASSSHRGHNQPQHF. The CDR3 bases are TGTGCCAGCAGCTCCCACAGGGGGCACAATCAGCCCCAGCATTTT.

The V and J genes are TRBV25-1 and TRBJ1-1; D uncertain. In germline, CDR1 is MGHDK, CDR2 SYGVNS. The CDR3 is 15 residues long. V was cut by 5 bases and J by 1 base, with 14 bases left in between. CDR3 residues: CASSPSLGGNTEAFF. DNA of the CDR3: TGTGCCAGCAGTCCATCTTTAGGCGGGAACACTGAAGCTTTCTTT.

This clone was seen a few times. J is TRBJ2-2 and V is TRBV30; 8 bases agree with TRBD1. The CDR3 is 18 residues long. Germline CDR1 and CDR2: GTSNPN and SVGIG (reference sequence). Trimming at V came to 3 bases and at J to 5 bases, leaving 17 bases not matched to a gene. CDR3 nucleotide sequence: TGTGCCTGGAGGGATCCCAGGGGGCGCGGGAAAGGAACCGGGGAGCTGTTTTTT. It encodes CAWRDPRGRGKGTGELFF.

In its sample, this clone was seen a few times. The chain joins TRBV18 to TRBJ2-2; 12 bases map to TRBD2. The ends lost 3 bases at V and 5 bases at J; junction bases unmatched: 4. CDR1 is KGHSH, CDR2 LQKENI, per germline. The CDR3 runs 16 residues. The CDR3 spells CASSPETSGGTGELFF. CDR3 DNA: TGTGCCAGCTCACCGGAGACTAGCGGGGGAACCGGGGAGCTGTTTTTT. Using reference TRBV18 and TRBJ2-2 for the parts outside the CDR3, the full variable domain is NAGVMQNPRHLVRRRGQEARLRCSPMKGHSHVYWYRQLPEEGLKFMVYLQKENIIDESGMPKERFSAEFPKEGPSILRIQQVVRGDSAAYFCASSPETSGGTGELFFGEGSRLTVL.

This clone appeared a few times. The CDR3 DNA sequence: TGTGCCAGCAGCTCTGGACAGGGGGCGACAAATGAAAAACTGTTTTTT. Residues: CASSSGQGATNEKLFF. This chain uses TRBV7-9 with TRBJ1-4, with 11 bases aligning to TRBD1. CDR1 and CDR2 from the germline V gene are SEHNR and FQNEAQ (reference sequence). This CDR3 spans 16 amino acids. V shed 4 bases and J 5 bases; nucleotides not matched to a gene: 6.

This clone was observed a few times. The CDR3 loop reads CALDRDSQYGYTF. CDR3 nucleotides: TGTGCCTTGGACCGGGACAGCCAATATGGCTACACCTTC. The chain joins TRBV2 to TRBJ1-2, with TRBD1 identical over 7 bases. The CDR3 covers 13 residues. Germline V gene lookup returns CDR1 SNHLY and CDR2 FYNNEI. Trimming cost V 11 bases and J 5 bases; bases outside gene matches: 11.

The chain employs TRBV10-1 and TRBJ2-2; D is unclear. Per the germline V gene, CDR1 is WNHNN and CDR2 is SYGVQD (reference sequence). V was clipped by 8 bases and J by 4 bases, with 8 bases between them. The CDR3 is made up of 12 amino acids. The CDR3 reads CASGRSTGELFF. For the CDR3, the DNA is TGCGCCAGCGGCCGGAGCACCGGGGAGCTGTTTTTT.

The chain uses TRBV6-1 and TRBJ2-2, with D perhaps TRBD1 (6 bases). Germline V gene lookup returns CDR1 MNHNS and CDR2 SASEGT. The CDR3 is 14 amino acids. The ends were cut back, 2 bases at V and 6 bases at J, with 10 bases in the middle. For the CDR3, the DNA is TGTGCCAGCAGTGAATACAGGGTCTCCGGGGAGCTGTTTTTT. Translation: CASSEYRVSGELFF.

This clone was observed a handful of times. The rearrangement uses TRBV28 and TRBJ1-2; a weak D match, TRBD1 (5 bases). CDR1 and CDR2 (germline): MDHEN, SYDVKM. The CDR3 is made up of 15 amino acids. V was cut by 6 bases and J by 4 bases, with 18 bases left in between. Here the CDR3 DNA reads TGTGCCAGCAGCACGGGTCAGACAGCGCCCTATGGCTACACCTTC. The encoded protein is CASSTGQTAPYGYTF.

This clone came up a few times. J is TRBJ1-1 and V is TRBV9; 8 bases match TRBD1. V dropped 3 bases and J dropped 7; count of bases not matched to a gene: 5. Germline loops: CDR1 SGDLS, CDR2 YYNGEE. The CDR3 extends over 13 amino acids. The CDR3 reads CASSAYRGGEAFF. In DNA, the CDR3 is TGTGCCAGCAGCGCCTACAGGGGGGGTGAAGCTTTCTTT.

The chain uses TRBV14 and TRBJ1-5; maybe TRBD1 (5 bases). The CDR3 loop spans 13 amino acids. The germline V gene has CDR1 SGHDN and CDR2 FVKESK. The ends were cut back, 1 base at V and 6 bases at J, with 7 bases in the middle. The CDR3 DNA reads TGTGCCAGCAGCCAAGTCCAGGGTCAGCCCCAGCATTTT. Protein product: CASSQVQGQPQHF.

J is TRBJ2-5 and V is TRBV29-1, with 7 bases that match TRBD1. V lost 3 bases to trimming and J lost 5 bases; unmatched junction nucleotides: 12. The CDR3 extends over 15 amino acids. CDR1 is SQVTM, CDR2 ANQGSEA, per germline. CDR3: CSVEGQPGSYETQYF. In nucleotides, the CDR3 is TGCAGCGTTGAGGGACAGCCTGGGTCGTACGAGACCCAGTACTTC. Full variable domain (outside the CDR3, taken from reference TRBV29-1 and TRBJ2-5): SAVISQKPSRDICQRGTSLTIQCQVDSQVTMMFWYRQQPGQSLTLIATANQGSEATYESGFVIDKFPISRPNLTFSTLTVSNMSPEDSSIYLCSVEGQPGSYETQYFGPGTRLLVL.

The chain is built from TRBV5-1 and TRBJ2-1, with D possibly being TRBD1 (6 bases). The CDR3 spans 11 residues. CDR1 is SGHRS and CDR2 is YFSETQ in the germline V gene. V lost 0 bases to trimming and J lost 15 bases, with 10 bases between them. This CDR3 reads CASSLDREMFF. CDR3 in DNA: TGCGCCAGCAGCTTGGACAGGGAAATGTTCTTC. Filled out from reference TRBV5-1 and TRBJ2-1, the complete variable domain reads KAGVTQTPRYLIKTRGQQVTLSCSPISGHRSVSWYQQTPGQGLQFLFEYFSETQRNKGNFPGRFSGRQFSNSRSEMNVSTLELGDSALYLCASSLDREMFFGPGTRLTVL.

The genes are TRBV9 and TRBJ2-6; D is ambiguous. CDR1 and CDR2 (germline): SGDLS, YYNGEE. This CDR3 contains 17 residues. Trimming removed 3 bases from V and 2 bases from J, with 15 bases in between. Here the CDR3 DNA reads TGTGCCAGCAGCGCGACGGGCCTCCCGGCTGGGGCCAACGTCCTGACTTTC. Its translation is CASSATGLPAGANVLTF.

This chain links TRBV30 with TRBJ2-2, with 7 nucleotides matching TRBD1. CDR3 length equals 16 residues. The germline V gene has CDR1 GTSNPN and CDR2 SVGIG (reference sequence). With V trimmed by 2 bases and J by 1 base, 7 bases remained unmatched. The chain's CDR3 is CAWSPLGQRNTGELFF. The CDR3 DNA reads as TGTGCCTGGAGTCCCCTGGGACAGCGGAACACCGGGGAGCTGTTTTTT.

This clone was detected only a few times. The chain carries TRBV10-2 and TRBJ2-2; the match to TRBD2 covers 10 bases. Germline V gene lookup returns CDR1 WSHSY and CDR2 SAAADI. CDR3 size: 13 residues. Trimming removed 8 bases from V and 6 bases from J; junction bases left unmatched: 3. In DNA form, the CDR3 reads TGCGCCAGCGGTCTAGCGGGAGCCGGGGAGCTGTTTTTT. Its protein is CASGLAGAGELFF.

This clone was seen more than once but under ten times. The CDR3 DNA reads as TGCGCCAGCCGAGCACAGGGGTCGAGAAACTATGGCTACACCTTC. It translates to CASRAQGSRNYGYTF. This rearrangement joins TRBV5-1 to TRBJ1-2; 7 nucleotides agree with TRBD1. J lost 2 bases, V lost 7 bases, and 11 bases had no gene match. The germline CDR1 and CDR2 sequences are SGHRS and YFSETQ. This CDR3 is 15 amino acids long.

This clone was observed a handful of times. Other DNA sequences from this sample encode an identical CDR3 as well. V is TRBV6-5 and J is TRBJ2-7; D gene ambiguous. V was shortened by 0 bases and J by 0 bases, with 6 bases between the two germline ends. This CDR3 region has 14 residues. Germline CDR1 reads MNHEY; CDR2 reads SVGAGI. The CDR3 DNA is TGTGCCAGCAGTTACTCGGCCAGCTCCTACGAGCAGTACTTC. It yields the protein CASSYSASSYEQYF.

This clone was observed a few times. The rearrangement joins TRBV19 to TRBJ2-7; D may be TRBD2 (6 bases). From germline, CDR1 is LNHDA and CDR2 SQIVND (reference sequence). The CDR3 length is 15 residues. Trimming pared 5 bases from V and 0 bases from J, leaving 14 bases between. The CDR3 loop is CASSYGTASSYEQYF. For the CDR3, the DNA is TGTGCCAGTAGTTATGGGACTGCGAGCTCCTACGAGCAGTACTTC.

The chain employs TRBV11-1 and TRBJ1-1; TRBD1 might be the D (5 bases). The CDR3 has 12 residues. Between the trimmed V and J ends, which lost 5 bases and 5 bases, there was a span of 9 bases. Germline CDR1 reads SGHAT; CDR2 reads FQDESV (reference sequence). DNA of the CDR3: TGTGCCAGCAGCCCCAGGGTTACTGAAGCTTTCTTT. Its protein is CASSPRVTEAFF.

V is TRBV6-6 and J is TRBJ2-5; D ambiguous. The CDR3 has 13 amino acids. CDR1 and CDR2 from the germline V gene are MNHNY and SVGAGI (reference sequence). Trimming left V 6 bases short and J 4 bases short, with 12 bases between. CDR3 in DNA: TGTGCCAGCAGACCATCTGGGCTAGAGACCCAGTACTTC. Translating gives CASRPSGLETQYF.